These 13 T cell receptor beta chains originate from one sample sequenced in a study of cytomegalovirus exposure and HLA in healthy donors. The PCR had 60 Vbeta and 13 Jbeta primers. The protocol was immunoSEQ multiplex PCR, while the TCRdb copy is restricted to in-frame clones and leaves out a portion. The table shows over 200,000 clones, with around four fifths occurring only once. Source material: PBMCs. These receptors were taken from a middle-aged woman in good health and CMV-seronegative.

This chain joins TRBV10-3 and TRBJ1-6; 7 bases are a match to TRBD1. The CDR3 runs 18 residues. Germline V lookup: CDR1 ENHRY, CDR2 SYGVKD. The junction had 18 bases not matched to a gene; V was cut back by 6 bases and J by 7 bases. CDR3 amino acids: CAIRDPEGYRGQNSPLHF. CDR3 in DNA: TGTGCCATCAGGGACCCCGAGGGGTACAGGGGCCAGAATTCACCCCTCCACTTT.

The chain employs TRBV25-1 and TRBJ2-7; 9 nucleotides line up with TRBD1. CDR3 length equals 16 residues. Per the germline V gene, CDR1 is MGHDK and CDR2 is SYGVNS. V lost 4 bases to trimming and J lost 5 bases; unmatched junction nucleotides: 12. The CDR3 nucleotides read TGTGCCAGCAGTGCTTTCACCGGGACAGGGTCCGACGAGCAGTACTTC. Translated: CASSAFTGTGSDEQYF.

This chain joins TRBV28 and TRBJ1-4; D call uncertain. V was trimmed by 3 bases and J by 10 bases, leaving 18 bases between them. Germline loops: CDR1 MDHEN, CDR2 SYDVKM. The CDR3 covers 15 residues. CDR3 amino acids: CASSFSPVSYGKLFF. The CDR3, as DNA: TGTGCCAGCAGTTTTTCCCCCGTATCTTACGGAAAACTGTTTTTT.

The chain uses TRBV27 and TRBJ2-1, with TRBD2 identical over 10 bases. The germline CDR1 and CDR2 sequences are MNHEY and SMNVEV (reference sequence). This CDR3 region has 14 residues. Germline trimming cut 5 bases from V and 2 bases from J; bases unmatched to any gene: 0. In nucleotides, the CDR3 is TGTGCCAGCAGTCTAGCGGGGGCCTACAATGAGCAGTTCTTC. Its translation is CASSLAGAYNEQFF.

The chain joins TRBV6-4 to TRBJ2-2; weak D call: TRBD2 (5 bases). Germline V gives CDR1 MRHNA, CDR2 SNTAGT. Trimming removed 2 bases from V and 4 bases from J, with 11 bases in between. This CDR3 region has 15 residues. The CDR3, as DNA: TGTGCCAGCAGTGACGGGCTAGCTGGCACCGGGGAGCTGTTTTTT. This translates into CASSDGLAGTGELFF.

This chain links TRBV5-4 with TRBJ1-1, with D possibly TRBD1 on 5 matching bases. The germline gives CDR1 SGHNT, CDR2 YYREEE (reference sequence). This CDR3 has 15 amino acids. The V gene lost 4 bases and the J gene lost 4 bases, with 17 bases spanning the gap. The CDR3 reads CASSRGQGGGTEAFF. CDR3 bases: TGTGCCAGCAGCCGAGGGCAGGGAGGAGGCACTGAAGCTTTCTTT.

CDR3 loop: CASSLEPRRSGGPGNTIYF. CDR3 coding DNA: TGTGCCAGCAGCTTAGAGCCCCGCCGCTCAGGGGGCCCTGGAAACACCATATATTTT. The genes are TRBV7-2 and TRBJ1-3, with 8 positions matching TRBD1. The germline CDR1 and CDR2 sequences are SGHTA and FQGNSA. The V and J ends lost 1 base and 2 bases, in that order; junction bases with no gene match: 13. The CDR3 loop spans 19 amino acids. The whole variable domain, remainder taken from reference TRBV7-2 and TRBJ1-3, is GAGVSQSPSNKVTEKGKDVELRCDPISGHTALYWYRQSLGQGLEFLIYFQGNSAPDKSGLPSDRFSAERTGGSVSTLTIQRTQQEDSAVYLCASSLEPRRSGGPGNTIYFGEGSWLTVV.

The J gene is TRBJ2-7, the V gene TRBV7-2; 10 positions match TRBD1. Germline V gene sequence: CDR1 SGHTA, CDR2 FQGNSA. J gave up 4 bases and V 6 bases, and 6 bases lay outside the gene matches. The CDR3 extends over 14 amino acids. The CDR3 region is CASRMTGGSYEQYF. DNA for the CDR3: TGTGCCAGCAGGATGACAGGGGGCTCGTACGAGCAGTACTTC.

The chain joins TRBV7-2 to TRBJ2-2; D unresolved. V was pared by 3 bases and J by 6 bases, with 11 bases between. In germline, CDR1 is SGHTA, CDR2 FQGNSA. CDR3 length equals 14 residues. DNA for the CDR3: TGTGCCAGCAGCTTCCAACTATCCCCCGGGGAGCTGTTTTTT. This codes for CASSFQLSPGELFF.

On this clone: An end of the junction does not agree with germline; a read error may underlie this. The rearrangement links TRBV7-9 to TRBJ2-7; tentative D call: TRBD2 (6 bases). Germline V lookup: CDR1 SEHNR, CDR2 FQNEAQ (reference sequence). CDR3 size: 14 residues. Here the CDR3 reads CASNLLVPGDEQYF. The CDR3 coding sequence is TGTGCCAGCAACTTACTTGTGCCGGGGGACGAGCAGTACTTC.

The V call is TRBV10-3, the J call TRBJ1-2; possibly TRBD1 for D (5 bases). CDR3 size: 14 residues. V was clipped by 5 bases and J by 4 bases, with 14 bases between them. From germline, CDR1 is ENHRY and CDR2 SYGVKD. The CDR3: CAISTDSLLYGYTF. The CDR3 DNA is TGTGCCATCAGTACAGACAGCCTCCTCTATGGCTACACCTTC.

The chain is built from TRBV14 and TRBJ2-2; D might be TRBD2 (6 bases). Trimming took off 4 bases at V and 3 bases at J, with 18 bases between the two ends. The CDR3 spans 17 residues. From germline, CDR1 is SGHDN and CDR2 FVKESK. The CDR3 sequence: CASSRPLAADYTGELFF. The CDR3 nucleotides are TGTGCCAGCAGCCGGCCCTTAGCGGCGGACTACACCGGGGAGCTGTTTTTT. The whole variable domain, remainder taken from reference TRBV14 and TRBJ2-2, is EAGVTQFPSHSVIEKGQTVTLRCDPISGHDNLYWYRRVMGKEIKFLLHFVKESKQDESGMPNNRFLAERTGGTYSTLKVQPAELEDSGVYFCASSRPLAADYTGELFFGEGSRLTVL.

The chain is built from TRBV11-2 and TRBJ2-7; D is unresolved. The CDR3 loop spans 17 amino acids. V was clipped by 1 base and J by 0 bases, with 16 bases between them. Germline V gene sequence: CDR1 SGHAT, CDR2 FQNNGV. CDR3 loop: CASSLVAGCPSSYEQYF. The CDR3 bases are TGTGCCAGCAGCTTAGTGGCCGGGTGCCCCAGCTCCTACGAGCAGTACTTC. Based on the CDR3 plus reference TRBV11-2 and TRBJ2-7, the full variable domain is EAGVAQSPRYKIIEKRQSVAFWCNPISGHATLYWYQQILGQGPKLLIQFQNNGVVDDSQLPKDRFSAERLKGVDSTLKIQPAKLEDSAVYLCASSLVAGCPSSYEQYFGPGTRLTVT.